Below are 8 T cell receptor beta chains sequenced from a single sample in a study of T cell responses to AZD1222 COVID-19 vaccine. Only in-frame clones appear in the TCRdb table, and some are missing; sequencing was by immunoSEQ multiplex PCR. Of about 98,000 clones in the sample, about 85% were seen once. The material sequenced was peripheral blood, taken on day 0 of AZD1222 vaccination. Receptors originate from an adult in good health.

The chain employs TRBV27 and TRBJ2-7, with TRBD2 matching 13 bases. The CDR3 contains 15 residues. Germline V gene sequence: CDR1 MNHEY, CDR2 SMNVEV (reference sequence). V shed 10 bases and J 0 bases; nucleotides not matched to a gene: 6. DNA for the CDR3: TGTGCCACCGGAGGGACTAGCGGGACCTCCTACGAGCAGTACTTC. It is translated as CATGGTSGTSYEQYF.

This chain connects TRBV27 to TRBJ1-6, with 7 bases that match TRBD1. The CDR3 has 15 residues. CDR1 is MNHEY and CDR2 is SMNVEV in the germline V gene (reference sequence). With V trimmed by 2 bases and J by 10 bases, 8 bases remained unmatched. DNA for the CDR3: TGTGCCAGCAGTTTACGACAGGGATTGCACTCACCCCTCCACTTT. It encodes CASSLRQGLHSPLHF.

The V and J genes are TRBV19 and TRBJ1-1; no definite D call. The V and J ends lost 1 base and 1 base respectively, with 10 bases between them. Per the germline V gene, CDR1 is LNHDA and CDR2 is SQIVND (reference sequence). This CDR3 comprises 15 residues. DNA for the CDR3: TGTGCCAGTAGTATAGTGAAGATGGCGAACACTGAAGCTTTCTTT. Its translation is CASSIVKMANTEAFF.

The chain uses TRBV6-4 and TRBJ2-5; no clear D. The CDR3 covers 13 residues. With 6 bases removed from V and 2 bases from J, the gap between germline ends came to 10 bases. From germline, CDR1 is MRHNA and CDR2 SNTAGT. CDR3 amino acids: CASREQIQETQYF. CDR3 nucleotides: TGTGCCAGCAGGGAGCAGATTCAAGAGACCCAGTACTTC.

V and J are TRBV2 and TRBJ2-7, with D possibly being TRBD2 (5 bases). The CDR3 is 13 residues long. Germline values: CDR1 SNHLY, CDR2 FYNNEI. V was clipped by 6 bases and J by 4 bases, with 13 bases between them. CDR3 loop: CASRPGLEYEQYF. For the CDR3, the DNA is TGTGCCAGCAGGCCCGGACTGGAGTACGAGCAGTACTTC.

This clone was observed once. The chain recombines TRBV5-1 with TRBJ2-7; 8 nucleotides align to TRBD2. Germline-derived CDR1 and CDR2 are SGHRS and YFSETQ. V trimming: 0 bases; J trimming: 4 bases; junction bases outside the gene matches: 9. The CDR3 covers 16 residues. Here the CDR3 reads CASSLAGGAGVYEQYF. As DNA, the CDR3 is TGCGCCAGCAGCTTGGCCGGGGGGGCTGGTGTATACGAGCAGTACTTC.

The chain couples TRBV28 to TRBJ1-3; D possibly corresponds to TRBD1 (5 bases). CDR3 length equals 15 residues. Germline CDR1 MDHEN, CDR2 SYDVKM. Trimming pared 8 bases from V and 2 bases from J, leaving 16 bases between. CDR3: CASGRGIVAGNTIYF. The CDR3 bases are TGTGCCAGCGGGAGGGGAATTGTGGCTGGAAACACCATATATTTT.

The chain uses TRBV12-3 or TRBV12-4 and TRBJ1-5; D gene ambiguous. The CDR3 extends over 11 amino acids. Deletions cut 3 bases from V and 8 bases from J, with 5 bases between. The CDR3 region is CASSLAEPQHF. The CDR3 DNA reads TGTGCCAGCAGTTTGGCAGAGCCCCAGCATTTT.